Described below is a single TCR beta chain sequence and its context. Its cognate antigen is unknown. CDR3 length: 14 residues. V shed 4 bases and J shed 0 bases, with 8 bases lying between them. Germline V gives CDR1 SGHRS, CDR2 YFSETQ. This record belongs to a study of cytomegalovirus exposure and HLA in healthy donors. Primers: 60 Vbeta forward and 13 Jbeta reverse. The assay was immunoSEQ multiplex PCR, and TCRdb's table has in-frame clones only and misses some. The top ten hold about 2.9% of the sample, which has about 180,000 clones, 60% to 85% seen once. Study-wide points: In vitro experiments confirmed that three CMV-associated chains were specific for CMV antigens. The authors judged a highly shared variant cluster likely a sequencing artifact. Reports indicated that the classifier achieved high specificity and sensitivity in diagnosing cytomegalovirus status.

The origin of this receptor is a woman aged 45-65 years in good health and CMV-seropositive. Sequencing used PBMCs. The chain employs TRBV5-1 and TRBJ1-3; D not certain. CDR3 DNA sequence: TGCGCCAGCAGCGAGCCTACCTCTGGAAACACCATATATTTT. It yields the protein CASSEPTSGNTIYF.